The 23 T cell receptor beta chains below were found in one sample sequenced in a study of shared clonotypes between healthy human individuals (dated by TCRdb to about 2020). CD8 naive samples were obtained by positive selection for CCR7 among CD45RO-negative cells, yielding a CD45RA+CCR7+ population from which TemRA cells were excluded. The library was generated by the immunoSEQ multiplex PCR assay. Sourced from immuneACCESS, this table was stored by TCRdb with only in-frame sequences that have V and J called. A share of the clones is absent; for the studies checked, an unresolved V gene accounts for under half, and the remainder has no known explanation. This sample comprises about 2.2 million clones, about 94% of them detected only once. Of the sample, approximately 1.6% is held by the ten largest clones. Sequencing was performed on naive CD8+ T cells from PBMCs. The cell subset or site tag for this specimen amounts to: CD45RA+CCR7+. The receptors here all came from a man between 18 and 29 years old in good health. Some clones in this sample may be carry-over from other donors' samples.

This clone has a handful of counts. The chain recombines TRBV19 with TRBJ1-5; 9 positions match TRBD1. This CDR3 is built from 15 residues. The J segment lost 0 bases and the V segment lost 6 bases, leaving 3 bases of the junction unmatched. CDR1 is LNHDA, CDR2 SQIVND, per germline (reference sequence). As DNA, the CDR3 is TGTGCCAGTAGGGGGGACAGGGATAGCAATCAGCCCCAGCATTTT. Protein sequence: CASRGDRDSNQPQHF.

V and J are TRBV28 and TRBJ2-1; a possible D gene is TRBD2 (6 bases). The germline gives CDR1 MDHEN, CDR2 SYDVKM. The germline V and J ends were trimmed by 2 bases and 0 bases, with 17 bases remaining between them. This CDR3 contains 18 residues. CDR3 in amino acids: CASSLRRASASSYNEQFF. The CDR3, as DNA: TGTGCCAGCAGTTTACGGCGCGCTAGCGCCAGCTCCTACAATGAGCAGTTCTTC.

The genes are TRBV7-2 and TRBJ2-5, with a tentative D call TRBD2 (5 bases). The CDR3 extends over 15 amino acids. Germline V lookup: CDR1 SGHTA, CDR2 FQGNSA. Trimming shortened V by 2 bases and J by 7 bases, and 17 bases separated the two germline ends. CDR3 residues: CASSLLTEGLGTQYF. Here the CDR3 DNA reads TGTGCCAGCAGCTTATTAACAGAGGGCTTAGGGACCCAGTACTTC. Complete variable domain (other parts from reference TRBV7-2 and TRBJ2-5): GAGVSQSPSNKVTEKGKDVELRCDPISGHTALYWYRQSLGQGLEFLIYFQGNSAPDKSGLPSDRFSAERTGGSVSTLTIQRTQQEDSAVYLCASSLLTEGLGTQYFGPGTRLLVL.

This sequence joins TRBV27 and TRBJ2-3, with D possibly being TRBD2 (6 bases). Germline CDR1 reads MNHEY; CDR2 reads SMNVEV (reference sequence). There are 14 residues in the CDR3. Trimming shortened V by 5 bases and J by 6 bases, and 15 bases separated the two germline ends. The DNA of the CDR3 is TGTGCCAGCAGTCCCCGAGCGGGTGGTGATACGCAGTATTTT. It specifies CASSPRAGGDTQYF.

This clone came up once. V and J are TRBV30 and TRBJ2-7; 14 positions match TRBD2. V dropped 0 bases and J dropped 6; count of bases not matched to a gene: 10. This CDR3 spans 17 amino acids. CDR1 and CDR2 (germline): GTSNPN, SVGIG (reference sequence). The CDR3 bases are TGTGCCTGGAGTGTACTCGGGACTAGCGGGAGAGGGGGCGAGCAGTACTTC. Encoded protein: CAWSVLGTSGRGGEQYF.

The J gene is TRBJ2-7, the V gene TRBV5-8, with 9 bases aligning to TRBD2. The CDR3 runs to 15 residues. CDR1 is SGHTS, CDR2 YDEGEE, per germline. The J segment lost 5 bases and the V segment lost 4 bases, leaving 10 bases of the junction unmatched. CDR3 sequence reads: CASSQMGLARHEQYF. The CDR3 DNA reads as TGTGCCAGCAGCCAAATGGGACTAGCCCGTCACGAGCAGTACTTC.

This clone has only one observation. The sample contains more than one DNA sequence encoding this CDR3. The chain recombines TRBV27 with TRBJ1-4; D gene ambiguous. CDR1 MNHEY and CDR2 SMNVEV come from the germline V gene (reference sequence). The CDR3 has 14 residues. The V end lost 3 bases, the J end lost 2 bases, and 7 bases lay between the germline ends. The CDR3 DNA sequence: TGTGCCAGCAGTTTTCTGGGGACTAATGAAAAACTGTTTTTT. The encoded protein is CASSFLGTNEKLFF.

Worth noting for this clone: Other DNA sequences from this sample encode an identical CDR3 as well. The rearrangement joins TRBV29-1 to TRBJ1-2; D might be TRBD1 (5 bases). The V gene's germline CDR1 is SQVTM and CDR2 ANQGSEA. V lost 6 bases to trimming and J lost 4 bases, with 12 bases between them. This CDR3 spans 12 amino acids. The CDR3, as DNA: TGCAGCGTAGCGGGGGGGAGCTATGGCTACACCTTC. This encodes CSVAGGSYGYTF.

The chain joins TRBV6-1 to TRBJ2-1; D perhaps matches TRBD1 (6 bases). The CDR3 is made up of 12 amino acids. Germline V gene sequence: CDR1 MNHNS, CDR2 SASEGT. The V and J ends lost 10 bases and 3 bases respectively, with 10 bases between them. CDR3 region: CAITTGYNEQFF. Written as DNA, the CDR3 is TGTGCCATCACGACAGGCTACAATGAGCAGTTCTTC.

The genes are TRBV29-1 and TRBJ1-2; D is ambiguous. The CDR3 has 13 amino acids. Germline CDR1 SQVTM, CDR2 ANQGSEA. Trimming cost V 7 bases and J 1 base, with 13 bases left between them. As DNA, the CDR3 is TGCAGCGCGGACCCACAGCTTAACTATGGCTACACCTTC. Translating gives CSADPQLNYGYTF.

Comments on this clone: Other DNA sequences in this sample translate to the same CDR3. The chain joins TRBV11-2 to TRBJ2-7; a weak D match, TRBD2 (6 bases). V lost 3 bases to trimming and J lost 4 bases, with 10 bases between them. This CDR3 region has 13 residues. The germline V gene encodes CDR1 SGHAT and CDR2 FQNNGV. CDR3 residues: CASSFSSVYEQYF. In nucleotides, the CDR3 is TGTGCCAGCAGCTTTTCTAGCGTGTACGAGCAGTACTTC.

Worth noting for this clone: The identical CDR3 is also encoded by other nucleotide sequences in the sample. The chain recombines TRBV9 with TRBJ2-7; 8 positions match TRBD2. The V gene end was trimmed by 1 base and the J gene end by 2 bases; junction bases not matched to a gene: 2. In germline, CDR1 is SGDLS, CDR2 YYNGEE. The CDR3 is 14 residues long. Here the CDR3 DNA reads TGTGCCAGCAGCGTAACTAGCGGAGCCTACGAGCAGTACTTC. Protein: CASSVTSGAYEQYF.

V usage is TRBV21-1 and J usage is TRBJ2-3; whether TRBD1, the table's D call, matches the DNA was not checked. TRBV21-1 is termed a pseudogene. This CDR3 contains 14 residues. In DNA form, the CDR3 reads TGTGCCAGCTCCAGGACAGGGTACACAGATACGCAGTATTTT. Protein product: CASSRTGYTDTQYF.

This sequence joins TRBV10-3 and TRBJ1-1; the D is unclear. Looked up from germline, CDR1 is ENHRY and CDR2 is SYGVKD. The CDR3 is 17 residues long. Trimming pared 0 bases from V and 1 base from J, leaving 15 bases between. The CDR3 sequence is CAISESISGVENTEAFF. The CDR3 DNA reads as TGTGCCATCAGTGAGTCGATTTCAGGCGTCGAGAACACTGAAGCTTTCTTT.

The chain combines TRBV27 with TRBJ1-1; D unresolved. Trimming removed 3 bases at V and 3 bases at J, with 8 bases between. CDR1 and CDR2 (germline): MNHEY, SMNVEV (reference sequence). This CDR3 has 13 residues. CDR3 nucleotide sequence: TGTGCCAGCAGTTTCGGAGAAGACACTGAAGCTTTCTTT. It yields the protein CASSFGEDTEAFF.

The chain recombines TRBV7-9 with TRBJ1-4; 7 bases match TRBD1. Trimming removed 5 bases from V and 8 bases from J; junction bases left unmatched: 11. Germline V gives CDR1 SEHNR, CDR2 FQNEAQ (reference sequence). This CDR3 is built from 15 residues. The CDR3 protein is CASSGGTALPEKLFF. CDR3 DNA: TGTGCCAGCAGCGGGGGGACAGCGCTACCCGAAAAACTGTTTTTT.

V usage is TRBV11-2 and J usage is TRBJ2-1; 7 positions agree with TRBD2. The CDR3 has 15 residues. The ends lost 1 base at V and 4 bases at J; junction bases unmatched: 4. Per germline, CDR1 SGHAT and CDR2 FQNNGV. CDR3 sequence: CASSLVLALYNEQFF. CDR3 nucleotide sequence: TGTGCCAGCAGCTTAGTACTAGCGCTTTACAATGAGCAGTTCTTC.

CDR3 nucleotides: TGTGCCAGTAGCGAAACAGGGTACTCCTACAATGAGCAGTTCTTC. As protein: CASSETGYSYNEQFF. The chain has TRBV19 and TRBJ2-1; D possibly corresponds to TRBD1 (6 bases). The CDR3 runs to 15 residues. Germline V CDR1 and CDR2: LNHDA, SQIVND (reference sequence). V lost 6 bases to trimming and J lost 0 bases, with 12 bases between them.

CDR3 protein: CASSQATGVGFGQPQHF. DNA of the CDR3: TGCGCCAGCAGCCAAGCAACAGGGGTCGGGTTCGGTCAGCCCCAGCATTTT. The chain combines TRBV4-1 with TRBJ1-5, with 7 bases fitting TRBD1. Per the germline V gene, CDR1 is MGHRA and CDR2 is YSYEKL. V shed 1 base, J shed 6 bases, and the junction held 12 bases outside the gene matches. This CDR3 is 17 amino acids long.

The chain employs TRBV7-9 and TRBJ1-2, with D tentatively TRBD1 (5 bases). Germline lookup yields CDR1 SEHNR and CDR2 FQNEAQ (reference sequence). CDR3 length: 18 amino acids. Trimming shortened V by 4 bases and J by 4 bases, and 25 bases separated the two germline ends. In nucleotides, the CDR3 is TGTGCCAGCAGCTCGGCAAGGGGACGCCAAAGAGAGGTCTATGGCTACACCTTC. Translation gives CASSSARGRQREVYGYTF.

J is TRBJ1-3 and V is TRBV6-6; perhaps TRBD1 as D (5 bases). Trimming shortened V by 3 bases and J by 0 bases, and 12 bases separated the two germline ends. CDR3 length equals 16 residues. Germline V CDR1 and CDR2: MNHNY, SVGAGI (reference sequence). This CDR3 is CASSYARGSSGNTIYF. The CDR3 DNA is TGTGCCAGCAGTTATGCTAGGGGCAGCTCTGGAAACACCATATATTTT.

This sequence joins TRBV27 and TRBJ2-7; D gene uncertain. Germline CDR1 MNHEY, CDR2 SMNVEV (reference sequence). V was shortened by 10 bases and J by 3 bases, with 22 bases between the two germline ends. CDR3 size: 15 residues. DNA for the CDR3: TGTGCCACCCGTCTTCGGGCAGGCGGCAGCTACGAGCAGTACTTC. Translated: CATRLRAGGSYEQYF.

This sequence joins TRBV29-1 and TRBJ1-3; D is unresolved. The CDR3 has 13 residues. Germline V lookup: CDR1 SQVTM, CDR2 ANQGSEA. V was clipped by 2 bases and J by 0 bases, with 5 bases between them. The CDR3 protein is CSVENDSGNTIYF. CDR3 nucleotide sequence: TGCAGCGTTGAAAACGACTCTGGAAACACCATATATTTT.